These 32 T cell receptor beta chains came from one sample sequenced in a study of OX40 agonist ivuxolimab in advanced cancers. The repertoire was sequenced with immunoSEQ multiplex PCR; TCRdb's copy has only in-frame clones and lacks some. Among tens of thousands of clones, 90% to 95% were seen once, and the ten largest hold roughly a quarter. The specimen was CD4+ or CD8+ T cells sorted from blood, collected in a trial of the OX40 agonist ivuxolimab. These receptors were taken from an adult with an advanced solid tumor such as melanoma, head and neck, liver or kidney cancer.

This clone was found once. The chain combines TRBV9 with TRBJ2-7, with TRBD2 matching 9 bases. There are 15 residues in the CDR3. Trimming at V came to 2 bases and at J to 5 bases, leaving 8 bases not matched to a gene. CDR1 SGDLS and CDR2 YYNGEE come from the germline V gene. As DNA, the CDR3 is TGTGCCAGCAGCGTTAGCGGGAGAAGCACTAACGAGCAGTACTTC. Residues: CASSVSGRSTNEQYF.

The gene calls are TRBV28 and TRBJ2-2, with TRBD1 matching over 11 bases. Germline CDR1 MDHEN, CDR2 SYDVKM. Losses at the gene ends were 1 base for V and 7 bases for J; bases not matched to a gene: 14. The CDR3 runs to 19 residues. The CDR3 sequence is CASSLFPPPGQGVYGELFF. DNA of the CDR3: TGTGCCAGCAGTTTATTCCCCCCTCCGGGACAGGGGGTTTACGGGGAGCTGTTTTTT.

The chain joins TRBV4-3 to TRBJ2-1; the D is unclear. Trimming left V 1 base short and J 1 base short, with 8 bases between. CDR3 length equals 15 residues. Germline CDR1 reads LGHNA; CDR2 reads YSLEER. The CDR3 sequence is CASSQGLVSYNEQFF. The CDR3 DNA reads TGCGCCAGCAGCCAAGGGCTAGTTTCCTACAATGAGCAGTTCTTC.

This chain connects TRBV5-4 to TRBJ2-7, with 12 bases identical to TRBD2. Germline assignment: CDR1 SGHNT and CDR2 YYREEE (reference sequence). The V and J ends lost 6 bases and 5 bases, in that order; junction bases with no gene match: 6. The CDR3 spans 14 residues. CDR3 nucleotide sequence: TGTGCCAGCATGCTAGCGGGAGGGCCAGACGAGCAGTACTTC. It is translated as CASMLAGGPDEQYF.

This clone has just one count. In DNA form, the CDR3 reads TGCGCCAGCAGCCAAGATTTTGGCGGGAGTTCCTCCTACAATGAGCAGTTCTTC. Residues: CASSQDFGGSSSYNEQFF. The V call is TRBV4-3, the J call TRBJ2-1; 7 bases align to TRBD2. The CDR3 extends over 18 amino acids. Germline values: CDR1 LGHNA, CDR2 YSLEER. The V segment lost 0 bases and the J segment 0 bases; nucleotides outside the gene matches: 8.

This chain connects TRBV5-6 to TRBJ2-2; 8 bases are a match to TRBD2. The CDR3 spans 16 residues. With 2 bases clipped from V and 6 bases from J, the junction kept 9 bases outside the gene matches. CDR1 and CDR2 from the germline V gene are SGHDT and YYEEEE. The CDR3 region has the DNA TGTGCCAGCAGCTTTGCGATAGCGGGATTACCCGGGGAGCTGTTTTTT. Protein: CASSFAIAGLPGELFF.

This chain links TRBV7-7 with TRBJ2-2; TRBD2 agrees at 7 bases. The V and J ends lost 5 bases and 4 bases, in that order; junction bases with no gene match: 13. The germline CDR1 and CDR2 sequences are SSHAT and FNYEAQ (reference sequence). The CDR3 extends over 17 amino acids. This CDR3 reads CASSPLPTSWGTGELFF. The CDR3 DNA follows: TGTGCCAGCAGCCCACTACCGACTAGCTGGGGCACCGGGGAGCTGTTTTTT.

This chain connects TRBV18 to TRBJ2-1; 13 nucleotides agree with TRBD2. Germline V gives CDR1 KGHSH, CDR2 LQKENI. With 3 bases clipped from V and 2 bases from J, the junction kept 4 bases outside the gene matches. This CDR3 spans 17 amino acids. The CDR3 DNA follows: TGTGCCAGCTCACCCCCGGGACTAGCGGGACCCTACAATGAGCAGTTCTTC. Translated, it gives CASSPPGLAGPYNEQFF.

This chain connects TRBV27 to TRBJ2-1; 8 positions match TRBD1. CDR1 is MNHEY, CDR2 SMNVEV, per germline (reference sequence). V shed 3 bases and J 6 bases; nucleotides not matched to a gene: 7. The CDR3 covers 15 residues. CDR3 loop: CASSFSGTGSNEQFF. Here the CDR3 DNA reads TGTGCCAGCAGTTTTTCCGGGACAGGTTCCAATGAGCAGTTCTTC.

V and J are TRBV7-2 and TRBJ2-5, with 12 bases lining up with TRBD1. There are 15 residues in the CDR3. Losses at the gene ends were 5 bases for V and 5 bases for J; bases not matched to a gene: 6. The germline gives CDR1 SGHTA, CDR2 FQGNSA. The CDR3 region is CASSARDRGLETQYF. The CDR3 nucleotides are TGTGCCAGCAGCGCTAGGGACAGGGGGCTTGAGACCCAGTACTTC.

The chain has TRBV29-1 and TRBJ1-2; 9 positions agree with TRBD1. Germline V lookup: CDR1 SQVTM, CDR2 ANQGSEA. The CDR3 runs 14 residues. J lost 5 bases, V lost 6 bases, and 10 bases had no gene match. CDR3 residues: CSVPYRGLLYGYTF. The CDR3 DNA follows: TGCAGCGTCCCTTACAGGGGGCTACTGTATGGCTACACCTTC.

The DNA of the CDR3 is TGCGCCAGCAGTGTTGGGGTGGGTGAAGCTTTCTTT. Its protein is CASSVGVGEAFF. The V call is TRBV10-1, the J call TRBJ1-1; the D is unclear. Trimming removed 4 bases at V and 7 bases at J, with 10 bases between. From germline, CDR1 is WNHNN and CDR2 SYGVQD (reference sequence). The CDR3 has 12 residues.

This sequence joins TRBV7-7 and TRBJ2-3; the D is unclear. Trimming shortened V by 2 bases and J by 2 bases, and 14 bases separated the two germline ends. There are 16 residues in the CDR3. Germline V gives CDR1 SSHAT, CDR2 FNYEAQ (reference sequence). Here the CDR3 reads CASSLSGGRFTDTQYF. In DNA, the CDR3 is TGTGCCAGCAGCTTATCGGGCGGCAGGTTCACAGATACGCAGTATTTT.

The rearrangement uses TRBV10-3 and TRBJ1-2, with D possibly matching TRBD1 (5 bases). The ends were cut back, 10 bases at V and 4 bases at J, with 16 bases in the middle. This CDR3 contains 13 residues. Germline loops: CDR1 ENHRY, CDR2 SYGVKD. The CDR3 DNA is TGTGCCAGCAGGGCACACTCAACCTATGGCTACACCTTC. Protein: CASRAHSTYGYTF.

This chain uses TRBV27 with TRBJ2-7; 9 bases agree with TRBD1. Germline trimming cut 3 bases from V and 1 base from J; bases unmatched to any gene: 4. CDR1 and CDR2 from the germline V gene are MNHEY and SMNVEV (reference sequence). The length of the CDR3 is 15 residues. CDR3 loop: CASSFTGTGSYEQYF. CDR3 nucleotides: TGTGCCAGCAGTTTCACCGGGACAGGGTCCTACGAGCAGTACTTC.

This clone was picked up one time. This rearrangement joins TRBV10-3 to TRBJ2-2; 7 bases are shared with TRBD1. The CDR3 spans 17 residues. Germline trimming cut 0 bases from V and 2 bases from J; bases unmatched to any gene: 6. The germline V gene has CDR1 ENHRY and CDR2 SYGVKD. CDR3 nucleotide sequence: TGTGCCATCAGTGAGTCCTGGGACAGCAAAAACACCGGGGAGCTGTTTTTT. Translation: CAISESWDSKNTGELFF.

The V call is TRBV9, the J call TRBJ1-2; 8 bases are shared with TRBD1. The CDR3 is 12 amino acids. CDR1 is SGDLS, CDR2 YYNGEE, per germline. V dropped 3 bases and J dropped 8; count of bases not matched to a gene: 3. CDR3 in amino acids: CASSAGGRGYTF. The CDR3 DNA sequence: TGTGCCAGCAGCGCAGGGGGCCGGGGCTACACCTTC.

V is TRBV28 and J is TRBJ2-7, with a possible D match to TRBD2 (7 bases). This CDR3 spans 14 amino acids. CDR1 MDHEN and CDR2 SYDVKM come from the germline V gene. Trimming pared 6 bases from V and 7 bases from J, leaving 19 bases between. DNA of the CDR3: TGTGCCAGCAGCGGGGAGGGGGTTGCCGAGGAGCAGTACTTC. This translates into CASSGEGVAEEQYF.

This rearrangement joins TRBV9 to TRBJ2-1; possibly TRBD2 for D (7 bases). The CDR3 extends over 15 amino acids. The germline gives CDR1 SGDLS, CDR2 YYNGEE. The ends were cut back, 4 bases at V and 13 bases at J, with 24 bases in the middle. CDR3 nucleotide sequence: TGTGCCAGCAGCTCGGGCGGGGGCGAACTCCCTATACAGTTCTTC. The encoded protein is CASSSGGGELPIQFF.

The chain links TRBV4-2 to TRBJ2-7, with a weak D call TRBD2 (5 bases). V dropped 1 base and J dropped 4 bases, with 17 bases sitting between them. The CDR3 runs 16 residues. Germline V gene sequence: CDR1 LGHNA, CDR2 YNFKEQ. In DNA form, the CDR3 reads TGTGCCAGCAGCCAAGTCTCCGGGGTCCGGAGGTACGAGCAGTACTTC. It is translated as CASSQVSGVRRYEQYF.

The CDR3: CASTGDRLRGNQPQHF. In DNA form, the CDR3 reads TGTGCCAGCACCGGCGACCGCCTCAGGGGCAATCAGCCCCAGCATTTT. The chain recombines TRBV2 with TRBJ1-5; D is perhaps TRBD1 (5 bases). Trimming removed 7 bases at V and 2 bases at J, with 18 bases between. The germline CDR1 and CDR2 sequences are SNHLY and FYNNEI. This CDR3 is 16 amino acids long.

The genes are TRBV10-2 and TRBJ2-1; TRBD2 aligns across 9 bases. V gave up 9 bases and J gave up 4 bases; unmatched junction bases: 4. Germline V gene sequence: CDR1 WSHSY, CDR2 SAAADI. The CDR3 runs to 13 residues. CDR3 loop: CASATSGYNEQFF. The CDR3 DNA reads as TGCGCCAGTGCTACTAGCGGGTACAATGAGCAGTTCTTC.

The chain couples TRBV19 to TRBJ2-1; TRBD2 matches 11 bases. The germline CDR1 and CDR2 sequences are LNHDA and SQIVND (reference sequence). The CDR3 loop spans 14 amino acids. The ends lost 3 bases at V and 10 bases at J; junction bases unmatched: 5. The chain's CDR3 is CASSIASGRNEQFF. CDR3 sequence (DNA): TGTGCCAGTAGTATTGCTAGCGGGAGGAACGAGCAGTTCTTC.

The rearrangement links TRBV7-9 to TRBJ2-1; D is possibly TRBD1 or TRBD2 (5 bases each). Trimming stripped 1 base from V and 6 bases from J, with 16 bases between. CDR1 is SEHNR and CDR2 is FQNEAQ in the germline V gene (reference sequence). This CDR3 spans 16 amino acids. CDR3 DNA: TGTGCCAGCAGCTTAGTCGCAGGGAGCCGAGCCAATGAGCAGTTCTTC. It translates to CASSLVAGSRANEQFF.

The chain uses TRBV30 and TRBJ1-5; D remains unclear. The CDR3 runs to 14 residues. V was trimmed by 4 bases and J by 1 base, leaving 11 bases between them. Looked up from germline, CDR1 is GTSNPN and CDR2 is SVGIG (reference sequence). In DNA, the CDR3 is TGTGCCTGGATGTCAGGAAGGAGCAATCAGCCCCAGCATTTT. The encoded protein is CAWMSGRSNQPQHF.

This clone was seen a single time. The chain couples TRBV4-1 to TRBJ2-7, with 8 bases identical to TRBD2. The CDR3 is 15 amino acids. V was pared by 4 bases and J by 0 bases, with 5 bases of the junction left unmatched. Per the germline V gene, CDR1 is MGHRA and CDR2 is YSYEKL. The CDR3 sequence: CASSPKTSGSYEQYF. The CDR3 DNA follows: TGCGCCAGCAGCCCTAAAACTAGCGGCTCCTACGAGCAGTACTTC.

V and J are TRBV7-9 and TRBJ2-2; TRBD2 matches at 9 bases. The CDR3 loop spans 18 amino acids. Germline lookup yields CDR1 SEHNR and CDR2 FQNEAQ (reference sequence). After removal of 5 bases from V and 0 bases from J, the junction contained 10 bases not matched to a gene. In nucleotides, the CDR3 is TGTGCCAGCAGCCCGAGGTTGCTAGCGGGGCCGAACACCGGGGAGCTGTTTTTT. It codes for CASSPRLLAGPNTGELFF.

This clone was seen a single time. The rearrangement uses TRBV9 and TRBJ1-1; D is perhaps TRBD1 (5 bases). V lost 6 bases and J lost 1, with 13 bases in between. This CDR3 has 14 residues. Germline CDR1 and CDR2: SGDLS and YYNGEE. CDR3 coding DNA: TGTGCCAGCACCGAGATGACAGAGAACACTGAAGCTTTCTTT. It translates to CASTEMTENTEAFF. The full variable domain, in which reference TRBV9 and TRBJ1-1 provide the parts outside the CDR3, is DSGVTQTPKHLITATGQRVTLRCSPRSGDLSVYWYQQSLDQGLQFLIQYYNGEERAKGNILERFSAQQFPDLHSELNLSSLELGDSALYFCASTEMTENTEAFFGQGTRLTVV.

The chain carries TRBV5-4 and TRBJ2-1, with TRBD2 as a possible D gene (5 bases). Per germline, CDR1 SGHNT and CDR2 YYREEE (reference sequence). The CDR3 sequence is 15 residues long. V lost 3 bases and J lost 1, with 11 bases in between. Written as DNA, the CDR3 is TGTGCCAGCAGCTCCCCGGGGAAATCCTACAATGAGCAGTTCTTC. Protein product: CASSSPGKSYNEQFF.

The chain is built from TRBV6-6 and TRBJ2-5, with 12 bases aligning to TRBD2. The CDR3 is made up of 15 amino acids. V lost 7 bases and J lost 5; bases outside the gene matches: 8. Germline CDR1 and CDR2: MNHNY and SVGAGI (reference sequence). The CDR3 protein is CASTYSLAGGETQYF. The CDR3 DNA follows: TGTGCCAGCACCTACTCTCTAGCGGGAGGGGAGACCCAGTACTTC.

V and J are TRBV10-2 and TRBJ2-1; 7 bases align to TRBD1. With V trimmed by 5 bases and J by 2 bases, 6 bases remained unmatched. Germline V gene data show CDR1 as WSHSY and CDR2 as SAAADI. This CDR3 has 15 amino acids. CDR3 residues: CASSPYRGPYNEQFF. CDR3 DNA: TGCGCCAGCAGTCCATACAGGGGCCCCTACAATGAGCAGTTCTTC.

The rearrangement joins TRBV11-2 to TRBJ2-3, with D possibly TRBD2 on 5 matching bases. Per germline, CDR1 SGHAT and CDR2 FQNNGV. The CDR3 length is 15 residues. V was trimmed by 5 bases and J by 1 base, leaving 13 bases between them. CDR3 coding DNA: TGTGCCAGCAGCCCGGGGTCTCGAGGCACAGATACGCAGTATTTT. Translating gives CASSPGSRGTDTQYF.